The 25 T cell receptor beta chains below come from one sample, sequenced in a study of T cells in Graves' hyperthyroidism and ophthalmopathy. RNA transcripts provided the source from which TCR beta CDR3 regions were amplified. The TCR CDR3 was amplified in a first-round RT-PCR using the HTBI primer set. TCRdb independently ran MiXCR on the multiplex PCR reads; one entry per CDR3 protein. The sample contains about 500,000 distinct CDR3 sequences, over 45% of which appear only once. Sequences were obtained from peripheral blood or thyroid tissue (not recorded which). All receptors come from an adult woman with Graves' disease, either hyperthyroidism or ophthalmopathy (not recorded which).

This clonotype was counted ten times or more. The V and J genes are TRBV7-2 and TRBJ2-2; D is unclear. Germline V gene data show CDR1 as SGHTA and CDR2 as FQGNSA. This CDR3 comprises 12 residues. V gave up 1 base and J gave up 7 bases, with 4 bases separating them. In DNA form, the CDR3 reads TGTGCCAGCAGCTTAGAGCACGGGGAGCTGTTTTTT. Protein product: CASSLEHGELFF.

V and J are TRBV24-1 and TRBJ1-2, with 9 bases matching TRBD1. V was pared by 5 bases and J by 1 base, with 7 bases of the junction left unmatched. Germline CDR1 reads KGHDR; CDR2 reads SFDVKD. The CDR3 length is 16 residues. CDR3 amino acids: CATSAGSGQGNYGYTF. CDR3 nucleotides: TGTGCCACCAGTGCCGGATCGGGACAGGGTAACTATGGCTACACCTTC.

The CDR3 nucleotides are TGTGCCAGCAGCCCGACGGGACTAGCGGGAGGTGAAACAGAGACCCAGTACTTC. It specifies CASSPTGLAGGETETQYF. V gene TRBV9 combines with J gene TRBJ2-5; 15 nucleotides agree with TRBD2. Trimming cost V 4 bases and J 4 bases; bases outside gene matches: 11. CDR1 and CDR2 (germline): SGDLS, YYNGEE. This CDR3 contains 18 residues. Looking up the rest from reference TRBV9 and TRBJ2-5 gives the full variable domain: DSGVTQTPKHLITATGQRVTLRCSPRSGDLSVYWYQQSLDQGLQFLIQYYNGEERAKGNILERFSAQQFPDLHSELNLSSLELGDSALYFCASSPTGLAGGETETQYFGPGTRLLVL.

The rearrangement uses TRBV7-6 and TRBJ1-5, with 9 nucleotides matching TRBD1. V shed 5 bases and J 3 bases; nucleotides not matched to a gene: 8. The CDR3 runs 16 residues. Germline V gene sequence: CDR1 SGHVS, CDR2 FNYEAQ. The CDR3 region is CASSGRQGGDNQPQHF. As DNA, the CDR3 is TGTGCCAGCAGCGGCCGACAGGGGGGTGACAATCAGCCCCAGCATTTT.

The CDR3, as DNA: TGTGCCAGCAGGCCCCGGGGGCTGAGGCAAGAGACCCAGTACTTC. The encoded protein is CASRPRGLRQETQYF. The chain links TRBV2 to TRBJ2-5; perhaps D is TRBD1 or TRBD2 (6 bases each). The V end lost 6 bases, the J end lost 2 bases, and 16 bases lay between the germline ends. Germline V CDR1 and CDR2: SNHLY, FYNNEI. The CDR3 length is 15 residues.

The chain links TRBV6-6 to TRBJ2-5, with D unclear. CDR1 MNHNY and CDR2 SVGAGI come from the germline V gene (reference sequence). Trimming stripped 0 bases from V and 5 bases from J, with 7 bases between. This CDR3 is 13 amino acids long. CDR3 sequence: CASSYSKGETQYF. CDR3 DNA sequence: TGTGCCAGCAGTTACTCGAAGGGCGAGACCCAGTACTTC.

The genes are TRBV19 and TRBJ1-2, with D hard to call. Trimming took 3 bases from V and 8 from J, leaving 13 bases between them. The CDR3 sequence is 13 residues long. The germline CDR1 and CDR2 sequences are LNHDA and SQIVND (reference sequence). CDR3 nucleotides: TGTGCCAGTAGTATGGGCTTGAAGAAGGGCTACACCTTC. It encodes CASSMGLKKGYTF. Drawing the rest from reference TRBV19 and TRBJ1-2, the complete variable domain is DGGITQSPKYLFRKEGQNVTLSCEQNLNHDAMYWYRQDPGQGLRLIYYSQIVNDFQKGDIAEGYSVSREKKESFPLTVTSAQKNPTAFYLCASSMGLKKGYTFGSGTRLTVV.

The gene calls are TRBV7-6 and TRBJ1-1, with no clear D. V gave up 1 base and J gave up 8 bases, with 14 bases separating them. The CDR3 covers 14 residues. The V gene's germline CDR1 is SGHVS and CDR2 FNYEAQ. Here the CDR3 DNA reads TGTGCCAGCAGCTTAGAGGCCAGTGGGGTGGAAGCTTTCTTT. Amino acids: CASSLEASGVEAFF.

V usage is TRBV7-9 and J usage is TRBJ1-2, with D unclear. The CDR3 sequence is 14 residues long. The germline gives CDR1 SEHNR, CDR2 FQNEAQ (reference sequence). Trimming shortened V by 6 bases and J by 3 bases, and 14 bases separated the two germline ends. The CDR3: CASSPTFSDYGYTF. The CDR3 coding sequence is TGTGCCAGCAGTCCGACATTCAGTGACTATGGCTACACCTTC. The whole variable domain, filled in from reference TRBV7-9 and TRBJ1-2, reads DTGVSQNPRHKITKRGQNVTFRCDPISEHNRLYWYRQTLGQGPEFLTYFQNEAQLEKSRLLSDRFSAERPKGSFSTLEIQRTEQGDSAMYLCASSPTFSDYGYTFGSGTRLTVV.

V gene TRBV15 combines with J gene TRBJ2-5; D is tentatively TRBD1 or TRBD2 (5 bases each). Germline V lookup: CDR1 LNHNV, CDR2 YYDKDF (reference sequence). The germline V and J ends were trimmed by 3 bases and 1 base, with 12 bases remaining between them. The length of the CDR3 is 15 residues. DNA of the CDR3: TGTGCCACCAGCAGGCAACATGGGACCCAAGAGACCCAGTACTTC. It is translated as CATSRQHGTQETQYF.

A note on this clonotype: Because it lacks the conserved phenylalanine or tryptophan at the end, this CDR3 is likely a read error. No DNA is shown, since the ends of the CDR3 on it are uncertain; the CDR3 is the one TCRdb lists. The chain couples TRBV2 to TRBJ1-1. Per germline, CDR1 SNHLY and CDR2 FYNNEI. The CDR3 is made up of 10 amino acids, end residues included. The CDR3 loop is CASSESKTIS.

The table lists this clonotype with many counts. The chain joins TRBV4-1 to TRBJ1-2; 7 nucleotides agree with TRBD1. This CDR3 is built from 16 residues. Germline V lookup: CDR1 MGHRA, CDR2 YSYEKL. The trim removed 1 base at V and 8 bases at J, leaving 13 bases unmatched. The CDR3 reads CASSQGYRGVRTGYTF. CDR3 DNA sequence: TGCGCCAGCAGCCAAGGGTACAGGGGCGTCCGGACCGGCTACACCTTC.

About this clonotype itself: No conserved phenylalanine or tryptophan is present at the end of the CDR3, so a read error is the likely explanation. The CDR3 DNA follows: TGTGCCAGCAGCCAAAGACTAGCGGGAGATGCGCAGTATCTT. Its protein is CASSQRLAGDAQYL. The gene calls are TRBV7-9 and TRBJ2-3, with TRBD2 identical over 12 bases. Germline CDR1 and CDR2: SEHNR and FQNEAQ (reference sequence). The CDR3 is 14 amino acids.

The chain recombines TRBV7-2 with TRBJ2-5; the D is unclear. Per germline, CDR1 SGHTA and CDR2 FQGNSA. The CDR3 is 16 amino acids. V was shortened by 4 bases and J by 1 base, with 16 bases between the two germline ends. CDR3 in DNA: TGTGCCAGCAGCTCAGGCCCATCCGGGCCCCAAGAGACCCAGTACTTC. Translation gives CASSSGPSGPQETQYF.

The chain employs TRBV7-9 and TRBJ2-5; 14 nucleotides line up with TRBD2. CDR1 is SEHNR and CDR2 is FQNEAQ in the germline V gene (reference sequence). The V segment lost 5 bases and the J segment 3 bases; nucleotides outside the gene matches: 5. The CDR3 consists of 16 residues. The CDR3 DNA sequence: TGTGCCAGCAGCCGACAGGGACTAGCGGGAGAAGAGACCCAGTACTTC. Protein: CASSRQGLAGEETQYF.

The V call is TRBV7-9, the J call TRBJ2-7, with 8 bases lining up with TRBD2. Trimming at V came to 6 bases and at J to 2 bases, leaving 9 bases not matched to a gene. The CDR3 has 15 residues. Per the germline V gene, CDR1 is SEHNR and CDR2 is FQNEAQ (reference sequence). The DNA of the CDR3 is TGTGCCAGCAGTGCCCGGGAGGGGTCTCCCTACGAGCAGTACTTC. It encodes CASSAREGSPYEQYF.

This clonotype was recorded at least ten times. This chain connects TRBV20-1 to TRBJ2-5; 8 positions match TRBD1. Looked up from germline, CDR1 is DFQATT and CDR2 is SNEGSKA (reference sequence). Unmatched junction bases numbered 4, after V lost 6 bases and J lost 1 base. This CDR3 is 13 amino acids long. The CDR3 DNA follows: TGCAGTGCCCACGACAGGGGCCAAGAGACCCAGTACTTC. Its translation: CSAHDRGQETQYF.

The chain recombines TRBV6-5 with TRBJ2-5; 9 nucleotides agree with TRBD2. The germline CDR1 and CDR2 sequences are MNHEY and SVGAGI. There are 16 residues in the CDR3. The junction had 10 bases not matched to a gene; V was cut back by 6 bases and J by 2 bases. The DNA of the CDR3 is TGTGCCAGCAGCAACAGGGGACTAGCTACTCAAGAGACCCAGTACTTC. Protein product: CASSNRGLATQETQYF.

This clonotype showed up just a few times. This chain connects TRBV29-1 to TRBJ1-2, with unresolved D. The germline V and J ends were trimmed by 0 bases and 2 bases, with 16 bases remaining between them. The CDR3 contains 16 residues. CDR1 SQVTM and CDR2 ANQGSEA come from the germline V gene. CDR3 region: CSVEDLWGGSNYGYTF. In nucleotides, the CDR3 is TGCAGCGTTGAAGATCTATGGGGTGGCAGCAACTATGGCTACACCTTC.

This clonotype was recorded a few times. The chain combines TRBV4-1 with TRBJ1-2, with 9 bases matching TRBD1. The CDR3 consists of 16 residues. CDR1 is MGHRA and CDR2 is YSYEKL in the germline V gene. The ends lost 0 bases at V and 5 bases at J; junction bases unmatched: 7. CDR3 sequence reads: CASSQDPGQGRYGYTF. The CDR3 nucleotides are TGCGCCAGCAGCCAAGATCCGGGACAGGGTCGTTATGGCTACACCTTC.

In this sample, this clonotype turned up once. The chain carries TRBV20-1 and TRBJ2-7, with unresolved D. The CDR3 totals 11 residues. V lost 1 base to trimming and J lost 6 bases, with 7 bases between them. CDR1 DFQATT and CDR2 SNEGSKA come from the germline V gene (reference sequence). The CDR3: CSARGLIEQYF. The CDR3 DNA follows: TGCAGTGCTAGAGGGCTGATCGAGCAGTACTTC.

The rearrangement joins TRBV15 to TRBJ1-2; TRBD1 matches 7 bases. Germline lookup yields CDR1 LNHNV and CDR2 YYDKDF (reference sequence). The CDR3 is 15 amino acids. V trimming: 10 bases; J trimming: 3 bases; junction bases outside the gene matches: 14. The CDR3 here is CASSPPGQPDYGYTF. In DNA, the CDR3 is TGTGCCAGCTCACCACCGGGACAGCCCGACTATGGCTACACCTTC.

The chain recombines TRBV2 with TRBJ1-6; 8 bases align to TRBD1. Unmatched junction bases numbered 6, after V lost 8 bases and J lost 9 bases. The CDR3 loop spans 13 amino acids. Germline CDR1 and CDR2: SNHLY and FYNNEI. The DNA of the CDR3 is TGTGCCAGCGGACAGGGCGCGGGTTCACCCCTCCACTTT. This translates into CASGQGAGSPLHF. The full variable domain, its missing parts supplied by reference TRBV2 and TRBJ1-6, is EPEVTQTPSHQVTQMGQEVILRCVPISNHLYFYWYRQILGQKVEFLVSFYNNEISEKSEIFDDQFSVERPDGSNFTLKIRSTKLEDSAMYFCASGQGAGSPLHFGNGTRLTVT.

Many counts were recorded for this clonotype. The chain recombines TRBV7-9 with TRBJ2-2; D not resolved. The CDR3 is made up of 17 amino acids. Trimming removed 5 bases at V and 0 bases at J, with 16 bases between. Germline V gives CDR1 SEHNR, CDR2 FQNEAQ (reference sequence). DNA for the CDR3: TGTGCCAGCAGCCCGTCGGCTAGTAGATCGAACACCGGGGAGCTGTTTTTT. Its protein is CASSPSASRSNTGELFF.

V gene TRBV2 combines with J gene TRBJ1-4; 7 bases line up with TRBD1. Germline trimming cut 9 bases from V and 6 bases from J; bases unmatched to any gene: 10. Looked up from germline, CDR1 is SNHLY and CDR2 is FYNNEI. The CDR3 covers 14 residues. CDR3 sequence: CASYVDRDDEKLFF. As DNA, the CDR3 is TGTGCCAGTTACGTTGACAGGGACGATGAAAAACTGTTTTTT.